The rows below give T cell receptor beta chains drawn from one sample of a study of T-cell reconstitution after alpha-beta-depleted transplantation in children. MiXCR, applied by TCRdb to the PCR reads, yields one record per CDR3 protein. Among approximately 1,000,000 distinct CDR3 sequences listed, roughly 29% were seen once. This specimen was PBMCs, mostly from graft donor cells, taken 360 days after TCRalphabeta/CD19-depleted stem cell transplant. These receptors were obtained from a boy younger than two who had a stem cell transplant for SCID, so the T cells may come from the graft donor. Each CDR3 is given with its conserved first and last residue. Fields, in order: J gene, D gene, clone size, V gene, CDR3 DNA, CDR3 protein. The D gene is left open where the match is weak. Only some rows state a clone size, as once, few, many or a class for expanded clones.

TRBJ2-3 | - | many | TRBV5-1 | TGTGCCAGCAGTTTATTGTCAGATACGCAGTATTTT | CASSLLSDTQYF
TRBJ2-3 | TRBD2 | few | TRBV7-9 | TGTGCCAGCAGCGCAGGCGGGGGGAGCACAGATACGCAGTATTTT | CASSAGGGSTDTQYF
TRBJ1-1 | - | - | TRBV20-1 | TGCAGTGCCAGGGAGACCACAGCTTTCTTT | CSARETTAFF
TRBJ1-5 | TRBD1 | - | TRBV12-3/TRBV12-4 | TGTGCCAGCAGTTTAGCCCGGACAGGTCGCAATCAGCCCCAGCATTTT | CASSLARTGRNQPQHF
TRBJ1-6 | - | - | TRBV12-3/TRBV12-4 | TGTGCCAGCAGTTTAGGTCCTGTCTCACCCCTCCACTTT | CASSLGPVSPLHF
TRBJ2-7 | - | many | TRBV12-3/TRBV12-4 | TGTGCCAGCAGTTTTGGGGCTAGGGGAGAGCAGTACTTC | CASSFGARGEQYF
TRBJ1-2 | - | - | TRBV29-1 | TGCAGCGTTTGGGTCAGGACGGATGGCTACACCTTC | CSVWVRTDGYTF
TRBJ2-7 | - | - | TRBV30 | TGTGCCTGGGAAGACAGCTACGAGCAGTACTTC | CAWEDSYEQYF
TRBJ2-2 | TRBD2 | - | TRBV6-1 | TGTGCCAGCGGACTTGAAGGGGCGGGGGCGAACACCGGGGAGCTGTTTTTT | CASGLEGAGANTGELFF
TRBJ2-2 | - | few | TRBV7-8 | TGTGCCAGCAGCAAGTATAGTGGTGCCGGGGAGCTGTTTTTT | CASSKYSGAGELFF
TRBJ2-5 | - | few | TRBV7-9 | TGTGCCAGCAGCTCCCCCCAAGGGGAAGAGGGGGAGACCCAGTACTTC | CASSSPQGEEGETQYF
TRBJ2-7 | - | many | TRBV3-1 | TGTGCCAGCAGCCGCGCCGGGTACGAGCAGTACTTC | CASSRAGYEQYF
TRBJ2-1 | TRBD1 | many | TRBV29-1 | TGCAGCGTGGACAGGGGTCATGAGCAGTTCTTC | CSVDRGHEQFF
TRBJ2-3 | - | few | TRBV7-9 | TGTGCCAGCAGCGGGGTCTTCACAGATACGCAGTATTTT | CASSGVFTDTQYF
TRBJ1-2 | TRBD1 | - | TRBV12-3/TRBV12-4 | TGTGCCAGCAGTAACGGACAGGGAAGAAACACCTTC | CASSNGQGRNTF
TRBJ2-2 | - | - | TRBV29-1 | TGCAGCGTTGTTCCCTCCACCGGGGAGCTGTTTTTT | CSVVPSTGELFF
TRBJ2-7 | TRBD1 | few | TRBV20-1 | TGCAGTGCTAGATGGACAGGGGCCTCCTACGAGCAGTACTTC | CSARWTGASYEQYF
TRBJ2-7 | - | - | TRBV12-3/TRBV12-4 | TGTGCCAGCAATGAGGCAGGGGCCCCGGGCGAGCAGTACTTC | CASNEAGAPGEQYF
TRBJ2-7 | TRBD2 | many | TRBV15 | TGTGCCACCAGCAGAGATCTAGCGGGGATCTACGAGCAGTACTTC | CATSRDLAGIYEQYF
TRBJ1-1 | - | few | TRBV29-1 | TGCAGCGTTGAAGATCGTACAATCGGAAGGGCTGAAGCTTTCTTT | CSVEDRTIGRAEAFF
TRBJ2-2 | - | - | TRBV5-1 | TGCGCCAGCAGCGCGGGACCTCTATTGAACACCGGGGAGCTGTTTTTT | CASSAGPLLNTGELFF
TRBJ2-1 | TRBD2 | - | TRBV5-1 | TGCGCCATCAACTCCCAAAGGGGACTAGATGGATCCTACAATGAGCAGTTCTTC | CAINSQRGLDGSYNEQFF
TRBJ1-2 | TRBD1 | - | TRBV25-1 | TGTGCCAGCAGTGACCCCAGCGGACAGGGGTATAGCTACACCTTC | CASSDPSGQGYSYTF
TRBJ2-3 | TRBD1 | few | TRBV11-1 | TGTGCCAGCAGCTTATCGGTATTGCGAACAGGGGGCGCCGGAGATACGCAGTATTTT | CASSLSVLRTGGAGDTQYF
TRBJ1-2 | - | few | TRBV19 | TGTGCCAGTGGTTTACCCTATTATGGCTACACCTTC | CASGLPYYGYTF
TRBJ2-7 | TRBD1 | - | TRBV3-1 | TGTGCCAGCAGCCAAGCCCCGGACAGGGCCCCTCGGGAGCAGTACTTC | CASSQAPDRAPREQYF
TRBJ1-2 | - | - | TRBV12-3/TRBV12-4 | TGTGCCAGCAGTTTAGCCGGGGCCCACAGGGACCCTGGATGCTACACCTTC | CASSLAGAHRDPGCYTF
TRBJ2-3 | TRBD2 | - | TRBV6-2/TRBV6-3 | TGTGCCAGCAGCCGAGCCGGGACTAGCGGGGGGGACAGCACAGATACGCAGTATTTT | CASSRAGTSGGDSTDTQYF
TRBJ1-1 | - | - | TRBV24-1 | TGTGCCACCCATCTAGGGGGAGGGCGAGCTTTCTTT | CATHLGGGRAFF
TRBJ1-1 | - | - | TRBV7-2 | TGTGCCAGCAGCATCCTCCTGCCTAACACTGAAGCTTTCTTT | CASSILLPNTEAFF
TRBJ2-2 | - | few | TRBV29-1 | TGCAGCGTTGTGGCCAGAAACACCGGGGAGCTGTTTTTT | CSVVARNTGELFF
TRBJ1-6 | TRBD1 | - | TRBV3-1 | TGTGCCAGCAGCCTCCGGGACAGGGAGAATTCACCCCTCCACTTT | CASSLRDRENSPLHF
TRBJ2-7 | TRBD1 | few | TRBV5-1 | TGCGCCAGCAGTTTCAACCACCGGGACAGTCGCTACGAGCAGTACTTC | CASSFNHRDSRYEQYF
TRBJ2-5 | - | few | TRBV12-3/TRBV12-4 | TGTGCCAGCAGTCCCCCGGGGAAAGAGACCCAGTACTTC | CASSPPGKETQYF
TRBJ2-2 | - | - | TRBV7-9 | TGTGCCAGCAGCCCAGTGGGACCAAACACCGGGGAGCTGTTTTTT | CASSPVGPNTGELFF
TRBJ2-1 | - | few | TRBV12-3/TRBV12-4 | TGTGCCAGCAGTTACCACGTGGGGGCTGGCTCCTACAATGAGCAGTTCTTC | CASSYHVGAGSYNEQFF
TRBJ1-5 | - | few | TRBV27 | TGTGCCAGCAGTCCGAACAGAAATCAGCCCCAGCATTTT | CASSPNRNQPQHF
TRBJ2-5 | - | once | TRBV4-1 | TGCGCCAGCAGCCTCTCTGTGGCCCCAGCGTGGCAAGAGACCCAGTACTTC | CASSLSVAPAWQETQYF
TRBJ2-7 | - | many | TRBV20-1 | TGCAGTGCTAGAGATCGTCAGGGACGCTACGAGCAGTACTTC | CSARDRQGRYEQYF
TRBJ1-5 | - | - | TRBV6-5 | TGTGCCAGCAGTTACGCCCCCCTGAGGGGTCAGCCCCAGCATTTT | CASSYAPLRGQPQHF